These T cell receptor beta chains were read from a single sample in a study of cytomegalovirus exposure and HLA in healthy donors. Profiling relied on immunoSEQ multiplex PCR, and the TCRdb table lists in-frame clones only, not all of them. Its table records some 70,000 clones. Sequenced: PBMCs. Every receptor here comes from a man in his forties or fifties in good health and CMV-seronegative. CDR3s leave out the opening cysteine and the closing phenylalanine or tryptophan. A clone size is listed for some rows: how often the clone was seen (once, few, many), or a class if it is expanded.

CDR3aa: ASSFPGTGPYEQY
v_gene: TRBV5-1
j_gene: TRBJ2-7
abundance: -

CDR3aa: ASSQDLRASYEQY
v_gene: TRBV4-3
j_gene: TRBJ2-7
abundance: -

CDR3aa: ASSLDNQRETQY
v_gene: TRBV11-2
j_gene: TRBJ2-5
abundance: -

CDR3aa: ASSDSPGTSGGASASYNEQF
v_gene: TRBV6-4
j_gene: TRBJ2-1
abundance: medium-sized

CDR3aa: ASSTQGSYGYT
v_gene: TRBV19
j_gene: TRBJ1-2
abundance: -

CDR3aa: ASSLKGGYGYT
v_gene: TRBV27
j_gene: TRBJ1-2
abundance: -

CDR3aa: ASSRDLAYDEQF
v_gene: TRBV10-1
j_gene: TRBJ2-1
abundance: -

CDR3aa: ASSTEGDNNEQF
v_gene: TRBV6-5
j_gene: TRBJ2-1
abundance: -

CDR3aa: ASSLALGSREQY
v_gene: TRBV11-2
j_gene: TRBJ2-7
abundance: -

CDR3aa: ASRSSTGGQETQY
v_gene: TRBV6-5
j_gene: TRBJ2-5
abundance: -

CDR3aa: ASTEVVTQY
v_gene: TRBV6-1
j_gene: TRBJ2-5
abundance: -

CDR3aa: ASSATQGAPNTGELF
v_gene: TRBV6-4
j_gene: TRBJ2-2
abundance: -

CDR3aa: AISLSHQETQY
v_gene: TRBV10-3
j_gene: TRBJ2-5
abundance: -

CDR3aa: ASRLAPLRLGSFREKLF
v_gene: TRBV12-2
j_gene: TRBJ1-4
abundance: -

CDR3aa: ASSQELSTTLSNTEAF
v_gene: TRBV4-3
j_gene: TRBJ1-1
abundance: -

CDR3aa: SAVLQETQY
v_gene: TRBV20-1
j_gene: TRBJ2-5
abundance: -

CDR3aa: ASTPRGAQPYYGYT
v_gene: TRBV28
j_gene: TRBJ1-2
abundance: -

CDR3aa: ASGLADSYNEQF
v_gene: TRBV5-1
j_gene: TRBJ2-1
abundance: -

CDR3aa: ASSFRTSGGDTGELF
v_gene: TRBV5-1
j_gene: TRBJ2-2
abundance: -

CDR3aa: ASSQKTTAGGASYEQY
v_gene: TRBV4-1
j_gene: TRBJ2-7
abundance: -

CDR3aa: ASSHLDRSTEAF
v_gene: TRBV4-3
j_gene: TRBJ1-1
abundance: -

CDR3aa: ASSTVGGRVNEQF
v_gene: TRBV6-4
j_gene: TRBJ2-1
abundance: -

CDR3aa: ASSSTGGGQPQH
v_gene: TRBV19
j_gene: TRBJ1-5
abundance: -

CDR3aa: AWSEGTGVAQPQH
v_gene: TRBV30
j_gene: TRBJ1-5
abundance: -

CDR3aa: ASSGFTNQETQY
v_gene: TRBV5-1
j_gene: TRBJ2-5
abundance: -

CDR3aa: ASFYHRLTEAF
v_gene: TRBV18
j_gene: TRBJ1-1
abundance: -

CDR3aa: ASSPGLGLEQY
v_gene: TRBV5-6
j_gene: TRBJ2-7
abundance: -

CDR3aa: ASSEAGGYYNEQF
v_gene: TRBV5-1
j_gene: TRBJ2-1
abundance: -

CDR3aa: ASSLSRDSVTNEKLF
v_gene: TRBV11-2
j_gene: TRBJ1-4
abundance: -

CDR3aa: ASSARANTEAF
v_gene: TRBV2
j_gene: TRBJ1-1
abundance: -

CDR3aa: ASSEEGGQPQH
v_gene: TRBV6-1
j_gene: TRBJ1-5
abundance: -

CDR3aa: ASSLVRFTGGFTGELF
v_gene: TRBV5-1
j_gene: TRBJ2-2
abundance: -

CDR3aa: ASSLAGTANYGYT
v_gene: TRBV7-9
j_gene: TRBJ1-2
abundance: -

CDR3aa: ASSRMGQGKIYEQY
v_gene: TRBV18
j_gene: TRBJ2-7
abundance: -

CDR3aa: ASSPGTSGGSISSYEQY
v_gene: TRBV4-1
j_gene: TRBJ2-7
abundance: -

CDR3aa: ASSLVAGWNTGELF
v_gene: TRBV11-2
j_gene: TRBJ2-2
abundance: -

CDR3aa: ASSQLAGGYNEQF
v_gene: TRBV6-6
j_gene: TRBJ2-1
abundance: -

CDR3aa: ASSELAFVGGLQETQY
v_gene: TRBV6-1
j_gene: TRBJ2-5
abundance: -

CDR3aa: ASSLNAREATYEQY
v_gene: TRBV4-1
j_gene: TRBJ2-7
abundance: -

CDR3aa: ASSLYQTGVSPYEQY
v_gene: TRBV28
j_gene: TRBJ2-7
abundance: -

CDR3aa: ASTKEGVGTEAF
v_gene: TRBV2
j_gene: TRBJ1-1
abundance: -